Listed below are T cell receptor beta chains from one sample, sequenced in a study of OX40 agonist ivuxolimab in advanced cancers. Assay used: immunoSEQ multiplex PCR; TCRdb lists only in-frame clones, some missing. This table holds about 73,000 clones, about nine tenths found once. Sample: CD4+ or CD8+ T cells sorted from blood, taken in a trial of the OX40 agonist ivuxolimab. The receptors were sampled from an adult with an advanced solid tumor such as melanoma, head and neck, liver or kidney cancer. CDR3s include the opening cysteine and the closing phenylalanine or tryptophan. A D gene is named only where the DNA matches it firmly. Clone size is given for some rows only: seen once, a few or many times, or a class if the clone is expanded.

d_call j_call clone_size v_call cdr3_aa cdr3_nt
TRBD2 TRBJ2-5 . TRBV7-9 CASSQGTSAHGTQYF TGTGCCAGCAGCCAAGGGACTAGCGCTCACGGGACCCAGTACTTC
. TRBJ2-7 . TRBV5-4 CASSLDADLGYF TGTGCCAGCAGCTTGGATGCGGACCTCGGGTACTTC
. TRBJ2-1 . TRBV20-1 CSAADNEQFF TGCAGTGCGGCCGACAATGAGCAGTTCTTC
. TRBJ2-7 . TRBV4-1 CASSQVQDYEQYF TGCGCCAGCAGCCAAGTCCAGGATTACGAGCAGTACTTC
. TRBJ1-5 few TRBV19 CASSQLPTQHF TGTGCCAGTAGTCAACTTCCTACCCAGCATTTT
. TRBJ2-5 few TRBV29-1 CSGGSILLKTQYF TGCAGCGGGGGCTCCATTCTCCTGAAGACCCAGTACTTC
. TRBJ1-3 medium-sized TRBV6-1 CASGSGIGNTIYF TGTGCCAGCGGGTCAGGGATCGGAAACACCATATATTTT
TRBD2 TRBJ2-1 . TRBV15 CATSRDPGTSGRAYNEQFF TGTGCCACCAGCAGAGACCCTGGGACTAGCGGGAGAGCCTACAATGAGCAGTTCTTC
. TRBJ2-5 . TRBV5-4 CASSRAQGETQYF TGTGCCAGCAGTCGTGCGCAGGGGGAGACCCAGTACTTC
TRBD2 TRBJ2-3 once TRBV6-1 CASSIIAGRTDTQYF TGTGCCAGCAGTATAATAGCGGGCCGCACAGATACGCAGTATTTT
. TRBJ1-5 . TRBV15 CATSRGPASNQPQHF TGTGCCACCAGCAGAGGGCCCGCTAGCAATCAGCCCCAGCATTTT
TRBD1 TRBJ2-2 . TRBV5-1 CASTRDRSTGELFF TGCGCCAGCACCAGGGACAGGTCCACCGGGGAGCTGTTTTTT
TRBD1 TRBJ2-7 once TRBV18 CASSAGQGAPYEQYF TGTGCCAGCTCAGCGGGACAGGGAGCGCCCTACGAGCAGTACTTC
TRBD2 TRBJ2-5 . TRBV7-2 CASSFAGGPQETQYF TGTGCCAGCAGCTTTGCGGGAGGCCCCCAAGAGACCCAGTACTTC
. TRBJ2-2 . TRBV11-3 CASTFSDYQVGELFF TGTGCCAGCACCTTCTCGGACTATCAGGTCGGGGAGCTGTTTTTT
. TRBJ2-5 . TRBV25-1 CASRGGPGETQYF TGTGCCAGCAGGGGGGGGCCGGGAGAGACCCAGTACTTC
TRBD1 TRBJ2-5 . TRBV5-4 CASSLPRTGLSETQYF TGTGCCAGCAGCTTGCCTAGGACAGGGCTCTCGGAGACCCAGTACTTC
TRBD2 TRBJ2-5 . TRBV7-9 CASSLASGTMGETQYF TGTGCCAGCAGCTTAGCTAGTGGGACTATGGGGGAGACCCAGTACTTC
TRBD2 TRBJ2-1 . TRBV6-5 CASSYVTSGNYNEQFF TGTGCCAGCAGTTACGTGACTAGCGGAAACTACAATGAGCAGTTCTTC
TRBD2 TRBJ2-1 . TRBV6-6 CASSYPGGNNEQFF TGTGCCAGCAGTTACCCGGGAGGGAACAATGAGCAGTTCTTC
. TRBJ2-7 . TRBV5-4 CASSSPGLSSYEQYF TGTGCCAGCAGCTCCCCGGGGTTGTCGTCCTACGAGCAGTACTTC
. TRBJ2-5 . TRBV6-5 CASSYSGRETQYF TGTGCCAGCAGTTACTCGGGTCGAGAGACCCAGTACTTC
TRBD1 TRBJ2-7 . TRBV6-4 CASSGGTGRYEQYF TGTGCCAGCAGTGGGGGGACAGGGCGCTACGAGCAGTACTTC
TRBD2 TRBJ2-1 . TRBV29-1 CSVVREGLYNEQFF TGCAGCGTTGTTCGGGAGGGCCTCTACAATGAGCAGTTCTTC
. TRBJ2-1 . TRBV27 CASKRPGQRNNEQFF TGTGCCAGCAAGAGACCGGGACAACGAAACAATGAGCAGTTCTTC
TRBD2 TRBJ2-7 . TRBV5-1 CASSLDAGGWYEQYF TGCGCCAGCAGCTTGGATGCGGGAGGTTGGTACGAGCAGTACTTC
TRBD1 TRBJ2-2 . TRBV30 CAWRTGITGELFF TGTGCCTGGAGGACAGGGATAACCGGGGAGCTGTTTTTT
TRBD2 TRBJ2-1 . TRBV7-2 CASRTGVTSGENGFF TGTGCCAGCAGGACTGGGGTGACTAGCGGGGAGAATGGGTTCTTC
TRBD1 TRBJ1-4 few TRBV9 CASSVGTGDEKLFF TGTGCCAGCAGCGTCGGGACAGGTGATGAAAAACTGTTTTTT
. TRBJ2-5 . TRBV6-5 CASSRQHQETQYF TGTGCCAGCAGCCGACAGCACCAAGAGACCCAGTACTTC
TRBD1 TRBJ2-5 . TRBV18 CASSLQGARGETQYF TGTGCCAGCTCACTCCAGGGGGCCAGAGGGGAGACCCAGTACTTC
. TRBJ1-1 . TRBV5-1 CASNWDIPNTEAFF TGCGCCAGCAACTGGGACATCCCGAACACTGAAGCTTTCTTT
TRBD2 TRBJ2-7 . TRBV10-3 CAIKRDYDFSYEQYF TGTGCCATCAAGCGGGACTATGATTTCTCCTACGAGCAGTACTTC
. TRBJ2-2 . TRBV11-3 CASSLDETGELFF TGTGCCAGCAGCTTAGATGAAACCGGGGAGCTGTTTTTT
TRBD2 TRBJ2-7 . TRBV13 CASSTWTSGEPYEQYF TGTGCCAGCAGCACATGGACTAGCGGGGAACCCTACGAGCAGTACTTC
TRBD1 TRBJ1-1 . TRBV7-2 CASSLLGQGLTEAFF TGTGCCAGCAGCCTGTTGGGACAGGGGTTAACTGAAGCTTTCTTT
. TRBJ1-5 . TRBV19 CASSETRGNQPQHF TGTGCCAGTAGTGAGACCAGGGGCAATCAGCCCCAGCATTTT
. TRBJ2-1 . TRBV10-1 CASSPRGAEANNEQFF TGCGCCAGCAGCCCCAGGGGAGCGGAGGCCAACAATGAGCAGTTCTTC
. TRBJ2-5 . TRBV5-1 CASRQGWDLETQYF TGCGCCAGCAGACAGGGCTGGGATTTGGAGACCCAGTACTTC
. TRBJ1-3 few TRBV2 CASSPDRLSTIYF TGTGCCAGCAGCCCCGACAGGCTAAGCACCATATATTTT
. TRBJ1-3 . TRBV27 CASSYRASGNTIYF TGTGCCAGCAGTTATAGGGCATCTGGAAACACCATATATTTT
. TRBJ1-2 . TRBV28 CASSLGFPNYGYTF TGTGCCAGCAGTTTAGGGTTTCCTAACTATGGCTACACCTTC
. TRBJ2-3 . TRBV10-1 CASSVFRVDKTTDTQYF TGCGCCAGCAGTGTGTTCCGTGTGGACAAAACCACAGATACGCAGTATTTT
. TRBJ2-7 . TRBV20-1 CSARRGSEQYF TGCAGTGCTAGAAGAGGGTCCGAGCAGTACTTC
TRBD1 TRBJ1-5 . TRBV19 CASSIADRANQPQHF TGTGCCAGTAGTATAGCGGACAGGGCAAATCAGCCCCAGCATTTT
TRBD2 TRBJ2-1 . TRBV2 CASSDWAGGSDEQFF TGTGCCAGCAGTGATTGGGCGGGAGGAAGCGATGAGCAGTTCTTC
TRBD1 TRBJ1-5 . TRBV2 CASSGQGGNQPQHF TGTGCCAGCAGCGGACAGGGTGGCAATCAGCCCCAGCATTTT
TRBD1 TRBJ1-1 . TRBV6-1 CASSELGTGRTEAFF TGTGCCAGCAGTGAATTGGGGACAGGGAGGACTGAAGCTTTCTTT